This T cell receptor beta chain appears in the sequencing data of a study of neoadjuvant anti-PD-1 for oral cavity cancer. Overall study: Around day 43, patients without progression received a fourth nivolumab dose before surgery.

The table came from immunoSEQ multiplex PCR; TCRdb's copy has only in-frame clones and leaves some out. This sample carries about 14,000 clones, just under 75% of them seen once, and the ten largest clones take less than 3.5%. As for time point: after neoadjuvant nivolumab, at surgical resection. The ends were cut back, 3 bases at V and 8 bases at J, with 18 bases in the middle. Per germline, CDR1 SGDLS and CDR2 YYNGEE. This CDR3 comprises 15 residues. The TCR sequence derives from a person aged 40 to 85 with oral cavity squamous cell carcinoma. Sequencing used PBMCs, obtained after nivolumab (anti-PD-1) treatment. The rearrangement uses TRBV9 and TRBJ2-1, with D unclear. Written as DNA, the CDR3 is TGTGCCAGCAGCGCCTACTCGAGGAGTTTGGATGAGCAGTTCTTC. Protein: CASSAYSRSLDEQFF.